This T cell receptor (beta chain) derives from a study of T cell clones after liver transplantation. Background on the study: A pre-transplant mixed lymphocyte reaction with TCRbeta sequencing defined graft-donor-reactive clones followed in post-transplant blood. Third-party-reactive TCRbeta sequences from pre-transplant mixed lymphocyte reactions served as antigen-independent comparators. Study-level results: Post-transplant, graft-donor-reactive CD4 TCRbeta sequences in blood dropped significantly in most of the 8 subjects. Compared with third party-reactive sequences, donor-reactive ones declined more, independent of withdrawal success.

TCRdb keeps only in-frame clones here, not all; method: immunoSEQ multiplex PCR. This sample has roughly 65,000 clones, with nearly 95% found just once. Trimming removed 4 bases at V and 4 bases at J, with 13 bases between. Germline V gene sequence: CDR1 GTSNPN, CDR2 SVGIG (reference sequence). CDR3 length: 13 residues. As concerns this clone: Its antigen is still unknown.

The clonotype originates from a human patient who received a liver transplant. Some T cells may have come from the graft donor. The chain recombines TRBV30 with TRBJ1-1; D ambiguous. Sample: CD4+ T cells from blood, taken approximately 25 months after liver transplant. The CDR3 reads CAWTGKAVTEAFF. The CDR3 DNA reads as TGTGCCTGGACGGGGAAAGCGGTCACTGAAGCTTTCTTT.